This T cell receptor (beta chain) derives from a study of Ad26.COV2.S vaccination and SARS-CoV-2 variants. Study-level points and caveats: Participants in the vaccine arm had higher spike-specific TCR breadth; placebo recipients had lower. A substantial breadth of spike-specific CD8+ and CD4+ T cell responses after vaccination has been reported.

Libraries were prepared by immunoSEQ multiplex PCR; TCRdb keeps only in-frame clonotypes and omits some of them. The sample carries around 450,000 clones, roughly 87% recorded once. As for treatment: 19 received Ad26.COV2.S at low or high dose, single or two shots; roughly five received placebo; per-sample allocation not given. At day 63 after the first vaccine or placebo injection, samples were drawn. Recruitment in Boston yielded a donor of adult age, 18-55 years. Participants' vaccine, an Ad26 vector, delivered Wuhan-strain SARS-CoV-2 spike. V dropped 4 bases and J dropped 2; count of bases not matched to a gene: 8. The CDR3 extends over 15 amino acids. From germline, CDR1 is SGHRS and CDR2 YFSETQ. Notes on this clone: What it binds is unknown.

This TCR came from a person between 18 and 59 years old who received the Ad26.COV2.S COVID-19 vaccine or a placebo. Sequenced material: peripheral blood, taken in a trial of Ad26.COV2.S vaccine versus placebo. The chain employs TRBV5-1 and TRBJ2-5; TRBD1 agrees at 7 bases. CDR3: CASSAAGTAQETQYF. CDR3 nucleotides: TGCGCCAGCAGCGCGGCCGGGACAGCTCAAGAGACCCAGTACTTC.